These 13 T cell receptor beta chains came from one sample sequenced in a study of T-cell memory formation after mild COVID-19 (dated by TCRdb to about 2021). Receptor libraries were prepared by 5' RACE. The reads were generated on an Illumina NovaSeq 6000. TCRdb reprocessing: public reads trimmed at Q25 with fastp, clones called with MiXCR, in-frame beta chains kept. Entries that share a CDR3 protein sequence are merged under the most common genes and DNA. In this sample the table shows roughly 170,000 distinct CDR3 sequences, under 20% of which occur a single time. 3% to 4.5% of the sample is taken by the ten largest. The sample comprised PBMCs or a T cell subset sorted from them (not recorded which). The receptors derive from a man younger than 30 who had mild COVID-19 (a few samples of this study predate the infection). The sample titles of this study are shuffled in the database, so cell type and time point are left out; the donor was told from shared clones.

This clonotype was detected a few times. The V gene is TRBV20-1, the J gene TRBJ2-1; TRBD1 matches 7 bases. Germline V gene lookup returns CDR1 DFQATT and CDR2 SNEGSKA (reference sequence). Trimming cost V 3 bases and J 7 bases; bases outside gene matches: 9. This CDR3 is 14 amino acids long. The CDR3 DNA is TGCAGTGCTAGCCAGGGGGTCCCCACGAATGAGCAGTTCTTC. Protein product: CSASQGVPTNEQFF.

This clonotype has a handful of counts. V usage is TRBV7-2 and J usage is TRBJ1-5; the D is unclear. The CDR3 has 12 residues. CDR1 is SGHTA and CDR2 is FQGNSA in the germline V gene. The V end lost 2 bases, the J end lost 4 bases, and 3 bases lay between the germline ends. The chain's CDR3 is CASSLLNQPQHF. The CDR3 bases are TGTGCCAGCAGCTTACTGAATCAGCCCCAGCATTTT. Full variable domain (outside the CDR3, taken from reference TRBV7-2 and TRBJ1-5): GAGVSQSPSNKVTEKGKDVELRCDPISGHTALYWYRQSLGQGLEFLIYFQGNSAPDKSGLPSDRFSAERTGGSVSTLTIQRTQQEDSAVYLCASSLLNQPQHFGDGTRLSIL.

This rearrangement joins TRBV10-3 to TRBJ2-2, with 15 bases that match TRBD2. The CDR3 contains 18 residues. With 6 bases clipped from V and 8 bases from J, the junction kept 13 bases outside the gene matches. Germline V gene data show CDR1 as ENHRY and CDR2 as SYGVKD. The CDR3 reads CAISGGTSGGTTGGELFF. Written as DNA, the CDR3 is TGTGCCATCAGCGGAGGGACTAGCGGGGGGACAACAGGAGGGGAGCTGTTTTTT.

This clonotype was counted only a few times. V gene TRBV7-9 combines with J gene TRBJ1-5, with 7 bases aligning to TRBD1. J was trimmed by 4 bases and V by 5 bases; bases with no gene match: 8. Germline CDR1 and CDR2: SEHNR and FQNEAQ (reference sequence). This CDR3 has 15 residues. This CDR3 is CASSPGTAGNQPQHF. CDR3 nucleotides: TGTGCCAGCAGCCCAGGGACAGCAGGAAATCAGCCCCAGCATTTT.

This sequence joins TRBV12-3 or TRBV12-4 and TRBJ2-4; D ambiguous. This CDR3 comprises 13 residues. V was pared by 1 base and J by 6 bases, with 7 bases between. For the CDR3, the DNA is TGTGCCAGCAGTTTAGGCATGAGAAACATTCAGTACTTC. Encoded protein: CASSLGMRNIQYF.

CDR3 bases: TGTGCCAGCAGACGTACTTACAGGGATGAAAACTATGGCTACACCTTC. Residues: CASRRTYRDENYGYTF. The genes are TRBV7-9 and TRBJ1-2, with D perhaps TRBD1 (6 bases). V gave up 6 bases and J gave up 2 bases, with 19 bases separating them. Germline V gene sequence: CDR1 SEHNR, CDR2 FQNEAQ (reference sequence). The CDR3 spans 16 residues.

This clonotype has just a few counts. CDR3 sequence: CASSQGAYEQYF. DNA for the CDR3: TGTGCCAGCAGCCAAGGCGCGTACGAGCAGTACTTC. This chain joins TRBV3-1 and TRBJ2-7; D is uncertain. Trimming took 1 base from V and 4 from J, leaving 5 bases between them. This CDR3 has 12 amino acids. Germline assignment: CDR1 LGHDT and CDR2 YNNKEL (reference sequence).

This clonotype has a handful of counts. The chain couples TRBV14 to TRBJ2-1, with 8 bases identical to TRBD2. V was pared by 1 base and J by 4 bases, with 3 bases of the junction left unmatched. This CDR3 contains 15 residues. Germline V gene lookup returns CDR1 SGHDN and CDR2 FVKESK. CDR3 sequence reads: CASSQARGRYNEQFF. CDR3 coding DNA: TGTGCCAGCAGCCAAGCGCGCGGGAGGTACAATGAGCAGTTCTTC.

This clonotype was recorded a few times. This chain joins TRBV20-1 and TRBJ2-2; D is uncertain. The CDR3 covers 16 residues. Deletions cut 3 bases from V and 2 bases from J, with 16 bases between. CDR1 and CDR2 (germline): DFQATT, SNEGSKA (reference sequence). The CDR3 protein is CSARMLGQPNTGELFF. As DNA, the CDR3 is TGCAGTGCTAGGATGTTAGGGCAGCCCAACACCGGGGAGCTGTTTTTT.

A few counts support this clonotype. V usage is TRBV6-5 and J usage is TRBJ2-3; maybe TRBD2 (6 bases). Looked up from germline, CDR1 is MNHEY and CDR2 is SVGAGI. The CDR3 sequence is 15 residues long. The V end was cut by 0 bases, the J end by 7 bases, with 14 bases between. As DNA, the CDR3 is TGTGCCAGCAGTTACTCGACCGGCGGGGATCATACGCAGTATTTT. This sequence encodes CASSYSTGGDHTQYF.

The gene calls are TRBV7-2 and TRBJ1-4; D is unclear. The V gene lost 4 bases and the J gene lost 5 bases, with 5 bases spanning the gap. The CDR3 covers 12 residues. The germline CDR1 and CDR2 sequences are SGHTA and FQGNSA. In DNA form, the CDR3 reads TGTGCCAGCAGCTCCTACAATGAAAAACTGTTTTTT. It is translated as CASSSYNEKLFF.

This clonotype was counted between two and nine times. The chain carries TRBV5-1 and TRBJ1-2, with 8 positions matching TRBD1. The CDR3 length is 16 residues. Germline V CDR1 and CDR2: SGHRS, YFSETQ. Germline trimming cut 4 bases from V and 2 bases from J; bases unmatched to any gene: 10. CDR3 sequence reads: CASSRTSDRANYGYTF. CDR3 DNA sequence: TGCGCCAGCAGCCGCACCTCGGACAGGGCCAACTATGGCTACACCTTC. The full variable domain, completed using reference TRBV5-1 and TRBJ1-2, is KAGVTQTPRYLIKTRGQQVTLSCSPISGHRSVSWYQQTPGQGLQFLFEYFSETQRNKGNFPGRFSGRQFSNSRSEMNVSTLELGDSALYLCASSRTSDRANYGYTFGSGTRLTVV.

In this sample, this clonotype turned up a few times. This chain connects TRBV5-1 to TRBJ1-2; D remains ambiguous. Trimming removed 4 bases at V and 6 bases at J, with 13 bases between. Looked up from germline, CDR1 is SGHRS and CDR2 is YFSETQ. This CDR3 is built from 13 residues. In nucleotides, the CDR3 is TGCGCCAGCAGCAGGGATAACAACGATGGCTACACCTTC. It encodes CASSRDNNDGYTF.